These 17 T cell receptor beta chains were sequenced from one sample in a study of T cells after yellow fever vaccination. TCRdb reanalysed the 5' RACE reads using MiXCR and keeps one entry per CDR3 protein. The sample records some 390,000 distinct CDR3 sequences, roughly 6.2% being singletons. The sample in question was PBMCs, obtained 5 days after the yellow fever booster vaccination. The receptors were gathered from a man younger than 45 who received the YFV17D yellow fever vaccine.

The chain couples TRBV7-2 to TRBJ2-7; tentatively, D is TRBD1 (6 bases). Germline V lookup: CDR1 SGHTA, CDR2 FQGNSA. The CDR3 contains 13 residues. The ends were cut back, 5 bases at V and 3 bases at J, with 11 bases in the middle. CDR3 bases: TGTGCCAGCAGCGGGGGCGCGAACTACGAGCAGTACTTC. Amino acids: CASSGGANYEQYF.

This clonotype was picked up many times. The V and J genes are TRBV5-1 and TRBJ2-2; D is possibly TRBD1 (6 bases). Trimming left V 3 bases short and J 2 bases short, with 14 bases between. Germline lookup yields CDR1 SGHRS and CDR2 YFSETQ. The CDR3 extends over 16 amino acids. The CDR3 sequence: CASSSTGTSNTGELFF. CDR3 sequence (DNA): TGCGCCAGCAGCTCAACCGGGACAAGCAACACCGGGGAGCTGTTTTTT.

The chain employs TRBV29-1 and TRBJ2-7, with D perhaps matching TRBD1 (5 bases). The CDR3 has 13 residues. Germline CDR1 reads SQVTM; CDR2 reads ANQGSEA. Trimming took 6 bases from V and 3 from J, leaving 15 bases between them. CDR3 sequence reads: CSVSPGWVYEQYF. The CDR3 nucleotides are TGCAGCGTGTCACCAGGGTGGGTCTACGAGCAGTACTTC.

At least ten counts were recorded for this clonotype. J is TRBJ2-5 and V is TRBV12-3 or TRBV12-4, with D perhaps assigned TRBD1 or TRBD2 (6 bases each). The CDR3 contains 13 residues. The V and J ends lost 3 bases and 4 bases respectively, with 9 bases between them. Here the CDR3 DNA reads TGTGCCAGCAGTTTTTCGGGGGCAGAGACCCAGTACTTC. Protein sequence: CASSFSGAETQYF.

The sample holds many counts of this clonotype. The rearrangement joins TRBV5-1 to TRBJ2-1; TRBD1 agrees at 8 bases. CDR1 and CDR2 from the germline V gene are SGHRS and YFSETQ. The CDR3 consists of 15 residues. The V and J ends lost 2 bases and 4 bases, in that order; junction bases with no gene match: 5. For the CDR3, the DNA is TGCGCCAGCAGCTTAGGGCAGGGGGCATACAATGAGCAGTTCTTC. This encodes CASSLGQGAYNEQFF.

V is TRBV6-1 and J is TRBJ2-2; 7 nucleotides align to TRBD2. V shed 6 bases and J 4 bases; nucleotides not matched to a gene: 8. This CDR3 is built from 15 residues. Germline CDR1 is MNHNS and CDR2 is SASEGT. CDR3 coding DNA: TGTGCCAGCAGGGAGATAAGCGGGGTCACCGGGGAGCTGTTTTTT. As protein: CASREISGVTGELFF.

Many counts were recorded for this clonotype. The rearrangement uses TRBV3-1 and TRBJ2-7, with D perhaps matching TRBD1 or TRBD2 (7 bases each). This CDR3 comprises 14 residues. Per the germline V gene, CDR1 is LGHDT and CDR2 is YNNKEL (reference sequence). V was shortened by 8 bases and J by 1 base, with 15 bases between the two germline ends. The CDR3 region has the DNA TGTGCCAGCCAACCAGGGGGGGGGTCCTACGAGCAGTACTTC. Translation gives CASQPGGGSYEQYF.

The genes are TRBV7-2 and TRBJ2-7; D is possibly TRBD1 (6 bases). Germline CDR1 reads SGHTA; CDR2 reads FQGNSA. Trimming stripped 6 bases from V and 0 bases from J, with 12 bases between. CDR3 size: 14 residues. CDR3 DNA: TGTGCCAGCAGTACAGGGATCGCCTCCTACGAGCAGTACTTC. The encoded protein is CASSTGIASYEQYF.

This clonotype was recorded a few times. The V and J genes are TRBV10-3 and TRBJ2-7; D gene uncertain. The CDR3 sequence is 12 residues long. Trimming removed 3 bases at V and 2 bases at J, with 5 bases between. CDR1 is ENHRY, CDR2 SYGVKD, per germline. The CDR3 loop is CAISDPPYEQYF. CDR3 nucleotides: TGTGCCATCAGTGACCCCCCCTACGAGCAGTACTTC.

This clonotype was picked up a small number of times. V is TRBV12-3 or TRBV12-4 and J is TRBJ2-7; 9 bases are a match to TRBD2. There are 14 residues in the CDR3. Unmatched junction bases numbered 6, after V lost 5 bases and J lost 4 bases. CDR3: CASSVHSGSYEQYF. CDR3 nucleotides: TGTGCCAGCAGTGTCCATAGCGGGAGTTACGAGCAGTACTTC.

This clonotype has a count of ten or more. V and J are TRBV12-3 or TRBV12-4 and TRBJ2-7, with 8 nucleotides matching TRBD2. This CDR3 is built from 14 residues. J was trimmed by 2 bases and V by 10 bases; bases with no gene match: 10. CDR3 amino acids: CATRSDSGTYEQYF. The CDR3 DNA reads TGTGCCACCAGGTCGGATAGCGGGACCTACGAGCAGTACTTC.

This clonotype was seen at least ten times. The CDR3 reads CASSSDRSYEQYF. For the CDR3, the DNA is TGTGCCAGCAGTTCCGACAGGAGTTACGAGCAGTACTTC. The chain uses TRBV12-3 or TRBV12-4 and TRBJ2-7; D is perhaps TRBD1 (6 bases). The CDR3 is 13 amino acids. The ends were cut back, 4 bases at V and 4 bases at J, with 11 bases in the middle.

This clonotype was seen ten or more times. The J gene is TRBJ1-5, the V gene TRBV28; tentative D call: TRBD1 (5 bases). The V and J ends lost 11 bases and 4 bases respectively, with 15 bases between them. Germline CDR1 reads MDHEN; CDR2 reads SYDVKM. The CDR3 is made up of 13 amino acids. CDR3 loop: CACRRDPNQPQHF. The CDR3 DNA sequence: TGTGCCTGTCGGCGGGACCCAAATCAGCCCCAGCATTTT. Using reference TRBV28 and TRBJ1-5 for the parts outside the CDR3, the full variable domain is DVKVTQSSRYLVKRTGEKVFLECVQDMDHENMFWYRQDPGLGLRLIYFSYDVKMKEKGDIPEGYSVSREKKERFSLILESASTNQTSMYLCACRRDPNQPQHFGDGTRLSIL.

About this clonotype: At one end the junction does not follow the germline gene, possibly because of a read error. J is TRBJ2-1 and V is TRBV20-1, with 8 positions matching TRBD2. CDR3 length equals 16 residues. Germline CDR1 is DFQATT and CDR2 is SNEGSKA (reference sequence). The CDR3 region has the DNA TGCTGTGCTAGTTCCAGCCTAGCGGGTTCCCACAATGAGCAGTTCTTC. It yields the protein CCASSSLAGSHNEQFF.

This clonotype has more than one count but fewer than ten. CDR3 DNA: TGTGCCAGCTTCGGACAGATTCGGGCGCAGTATTTT. Translating it yields CASFGQIRAQYF. This sequence joins TRBV5-5 and TRBJ2-3, with D possibly being TRBD1 (6 bases). Trimming left V 7 bases short and J 10 bases short, with 16 bases between. The germline V gene has CDR1 SGHKS and CDR2 YYEKEE (reference sequence). The CDR3 length is 12 residues.

At least ten counts were recorded for this clonotype. The chain uses TRBV20-1 and TRBJ1-1; D not certain. There are 13 residues in the CDR3. V shed 3 bases and J shed 1 base, with 9 bases lying between them. Germline V gene sequence: CDR1 DFQATT, CDR2 SNEGSKA (reference sequence). The CDR3 sequence is CSASPSTNTEAFF. CDR3 sequence (DNA): TGCAGTGCTAGCCCAAGTACGAACACTGAAGCTTTCTTT.

The sample holds many counts of this clonotype. The V gene is TRBV10-2, the J gene TRBJ2-3; D uncertain. V lost 2 bases, J lost 2 bases, and 8 bases lay in between. The length of the CDR3 is 14 residues. Germline V gene lookup returns CDR1 WSHSY and CDR2 SAAADI. This CDR3 reads CASSEVAHTDTQYF. The CDR3, as DNA: TGCGCCAGCAGTGAGGTGGCACACACAGATACGCAGTATTTT.